This entry concerns a single T cell receptor beta chain. The source of the sample is a study of blood T cell repertoires in COVID-19. Study in general: PBMCs, B-cell-depleted T cells, or T cells provided the cDNA or gDNA that made up the material.

After removal of 7 bases from V and 0 bases from J, the junction contained 19 bases not matched to a gene. The CDR3 sequence is 19 residues long. Germline CDR1 reads SGHRS; CDR2 reads YFSETQ. Assay used: immunoSEQ multiplex PCR; TCRdb lists only in-frame clones, some missing. Altogether nearly 350,000 clones are present, 65% to 85% being singletons, with the ten largest covering roughly 3%. The sample was peripheral blood. The source of this sequence is a man younger than 40 with active or convalescent COVID-19. The chain recombines TRBV5-1 with TRBJ2-3, with 8 bases identical to TRBD2. The CDR3 loop is CASHPLIRGGPSSTDTQYF. As DNA, the CDR3 is TGCGCCAGCCATCCTCTTATACGGGGGGGACCATCTAGCACAGATACGCAGTATTTT.